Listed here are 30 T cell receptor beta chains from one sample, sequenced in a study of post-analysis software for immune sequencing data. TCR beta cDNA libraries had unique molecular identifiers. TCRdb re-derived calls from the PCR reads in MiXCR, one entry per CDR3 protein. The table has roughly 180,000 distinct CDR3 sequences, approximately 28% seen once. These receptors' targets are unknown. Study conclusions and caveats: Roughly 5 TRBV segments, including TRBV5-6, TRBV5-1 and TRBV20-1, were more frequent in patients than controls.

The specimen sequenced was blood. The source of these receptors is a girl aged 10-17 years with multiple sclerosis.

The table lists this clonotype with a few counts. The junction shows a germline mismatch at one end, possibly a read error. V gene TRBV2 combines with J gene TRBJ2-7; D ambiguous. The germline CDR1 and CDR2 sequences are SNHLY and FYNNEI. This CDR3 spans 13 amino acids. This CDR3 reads CTSRVTASYEQYF. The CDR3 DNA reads TGTACCAGCAGAGTGACGGCATCCTACGAGCAGTACTTC.

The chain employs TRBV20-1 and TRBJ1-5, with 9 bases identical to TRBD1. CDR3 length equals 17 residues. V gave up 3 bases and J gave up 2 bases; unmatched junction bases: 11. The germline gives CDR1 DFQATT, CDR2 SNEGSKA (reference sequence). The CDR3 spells CSARTGGHRIRNQPQHF. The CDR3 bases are TGCAGTGCTAGGACAGGGGGACATCGCATACGCAATCAGCCCCAGCATTTT.

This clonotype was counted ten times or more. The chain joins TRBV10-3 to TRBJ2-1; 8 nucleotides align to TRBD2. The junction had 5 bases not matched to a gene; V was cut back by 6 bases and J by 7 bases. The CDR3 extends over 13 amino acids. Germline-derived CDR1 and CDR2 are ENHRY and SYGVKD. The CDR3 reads CAIRGLDVNEQFF. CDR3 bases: TGTGCCATCAGGGGACTAGATGTTAATGAGCAGTTCTTC.

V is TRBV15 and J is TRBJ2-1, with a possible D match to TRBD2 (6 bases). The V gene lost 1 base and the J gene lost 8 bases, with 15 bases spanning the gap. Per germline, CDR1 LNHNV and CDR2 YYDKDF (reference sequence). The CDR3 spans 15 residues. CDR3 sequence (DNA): TGTGCCACCAGCAGAGCTGGTCGGGAGCTCGATGAGCAGTTCTTC. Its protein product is CATSRAGRELDEQFF.

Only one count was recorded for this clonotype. Written as DNA, the CDR3 is TGTGCCAGCAGCCAAGACCCGGCGCGAGAGTACTACGAGCAGTACTTC. This encodes CASSQDPAREYYEQYF. The V and J genes are TRBV3-1 and TRBJ2-7; D is uncertain. In germline, CDR1 is LGHDT, CDR2 YNNKEL (reference sequence). Trimming left V 0 bases short and J 3 bases short, with 15 bases between. The length of the CDR3 is 16 residues.

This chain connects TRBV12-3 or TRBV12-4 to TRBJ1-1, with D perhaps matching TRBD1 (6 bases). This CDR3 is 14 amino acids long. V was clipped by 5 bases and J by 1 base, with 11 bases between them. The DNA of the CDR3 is TGTGCCAGCAGTCAAAGGACAGCGAACACTGAAGCTTTCTTT. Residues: CASSQRTANTEAFF.

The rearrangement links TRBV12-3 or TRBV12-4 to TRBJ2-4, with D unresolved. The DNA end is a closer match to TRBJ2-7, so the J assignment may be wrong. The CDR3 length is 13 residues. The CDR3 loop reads CASTHDSSYEQYF. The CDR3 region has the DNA TGTGCCAGCACTCACGATAGCTCCTACGAGCAGTACTTC.

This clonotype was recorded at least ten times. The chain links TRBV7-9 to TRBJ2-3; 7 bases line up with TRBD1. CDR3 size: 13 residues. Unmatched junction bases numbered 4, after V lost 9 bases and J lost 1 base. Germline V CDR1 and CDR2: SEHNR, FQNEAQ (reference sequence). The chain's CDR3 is CARDREGTDTQYF. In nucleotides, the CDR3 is TGTGCCAGAGACAGGGAAGGCACAGATACGCAGTATTTT.

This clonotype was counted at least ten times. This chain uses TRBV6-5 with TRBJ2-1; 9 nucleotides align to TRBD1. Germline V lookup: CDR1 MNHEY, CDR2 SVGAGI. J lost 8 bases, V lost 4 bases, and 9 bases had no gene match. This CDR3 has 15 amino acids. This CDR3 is CASSFQPGQGYEQFF. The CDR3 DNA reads TGTGCCAGCAGTTTTCAGCCGGGACAGGGCTATGAGCAGTTCTTC.

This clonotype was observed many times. CDR3 nucleotide sequence: TGTGCCAGCACCCAAGGCAATGAGCAGTTCTTC. Translation: CASTQGNEQFF. The genes are TRBV6-6 and TRBJ2-1, with D hard to call. The CDR3 consists of 11 residues. The V end was cut by 7 bases, the J end by 6 bases, with 7 bases between. From germline, CDR1 is MNHNY and CDR2 SVGAGI (reference sequence).

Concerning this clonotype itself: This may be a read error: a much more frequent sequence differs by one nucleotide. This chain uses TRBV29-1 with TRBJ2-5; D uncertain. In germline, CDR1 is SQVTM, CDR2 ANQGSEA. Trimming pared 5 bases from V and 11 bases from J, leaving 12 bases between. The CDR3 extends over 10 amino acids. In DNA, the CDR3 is TGCAGCGTTCGATCAAATGAGCAGTACTTC. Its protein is CSVRSNEQYF.

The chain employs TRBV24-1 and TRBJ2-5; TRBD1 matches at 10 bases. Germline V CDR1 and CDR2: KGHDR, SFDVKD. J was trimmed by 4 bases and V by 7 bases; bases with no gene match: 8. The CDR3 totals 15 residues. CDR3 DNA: TGTGCCACCAGCCCGACAGGGGGCCGGGGAGAGACCCAGTACTTC. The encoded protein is CATSPTGGRGETQYF.

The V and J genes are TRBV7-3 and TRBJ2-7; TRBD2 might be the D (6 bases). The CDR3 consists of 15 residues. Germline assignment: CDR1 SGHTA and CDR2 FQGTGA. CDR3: CPPRLYEAGLYEQYF. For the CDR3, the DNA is TGTCCCCCACGTTTATATGAGGCGGGACTGTACGAGCAGTACTTC.

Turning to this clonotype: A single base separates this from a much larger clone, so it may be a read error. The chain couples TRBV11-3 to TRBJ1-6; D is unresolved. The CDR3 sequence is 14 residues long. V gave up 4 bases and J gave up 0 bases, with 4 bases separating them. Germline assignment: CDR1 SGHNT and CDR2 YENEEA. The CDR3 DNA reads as TGTGCCAGCAGCTGGAGCTCCTATAATTCACCCCTCCACTTT. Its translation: CASSWSSYNSPLHF.

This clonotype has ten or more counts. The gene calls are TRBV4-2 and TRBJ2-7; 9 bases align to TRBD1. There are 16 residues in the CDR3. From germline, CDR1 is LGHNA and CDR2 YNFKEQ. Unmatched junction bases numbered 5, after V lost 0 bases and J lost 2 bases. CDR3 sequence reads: CASSQDTGTGTYEQYF. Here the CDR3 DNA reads TGTGCCAGCAGCCAAGATACCGGGACAGGGACCTACGAGCAGTACTTC.

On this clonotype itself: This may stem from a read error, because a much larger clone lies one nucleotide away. CDR3 sequence reads: CASSQDGSLWNEQFF. The DNA of the CDR3 is TGTGCCAGCAGCCAAGACGGCAGTCTATGGAATGAGCAGTTCTTC. V usage is TRBV3-1 and J usage is TRBJ2-1; D is uncertain. CDR1 and CDR2 (germline): LGHDT, YNNKEL (reference sequence). V lost 0 bases and J lost 7, with 13 bases in between. The CDR3 runs to 15 residues.

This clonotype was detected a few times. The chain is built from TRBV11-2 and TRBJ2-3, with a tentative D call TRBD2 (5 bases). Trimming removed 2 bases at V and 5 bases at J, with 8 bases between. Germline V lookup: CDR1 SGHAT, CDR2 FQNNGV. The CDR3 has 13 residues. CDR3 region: CASSLKAGDTQYF. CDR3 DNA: TGTGCCAGCAGCTTAAAGGCGGGAGATACGCAGTATTTT.

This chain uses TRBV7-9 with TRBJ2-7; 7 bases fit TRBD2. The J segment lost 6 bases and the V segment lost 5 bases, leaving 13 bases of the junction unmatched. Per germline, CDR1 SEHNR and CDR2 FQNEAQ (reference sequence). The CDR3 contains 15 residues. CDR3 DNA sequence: TGTGCCAGCAGCATTGCTAGGCGGGAGCCCGGCGAGCAGTACTTC. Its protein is CASSIARREPGEQYF.

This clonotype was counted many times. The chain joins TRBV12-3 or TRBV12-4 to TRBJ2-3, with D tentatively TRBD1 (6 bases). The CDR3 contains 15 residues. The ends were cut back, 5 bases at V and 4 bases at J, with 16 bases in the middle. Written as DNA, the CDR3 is TGTGCCAGCAGTCAAAGTCGCGGACAGCCAGATACGCAGTATTTT. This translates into CASSQSRGQPDTQYF.

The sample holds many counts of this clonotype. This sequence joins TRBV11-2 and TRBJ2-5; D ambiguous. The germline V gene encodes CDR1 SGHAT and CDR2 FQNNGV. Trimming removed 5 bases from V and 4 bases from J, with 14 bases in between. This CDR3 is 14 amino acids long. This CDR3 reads CASSPAPRSETQYF. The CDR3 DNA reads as TGTGCCAGCAGCCCCGCCCCTAGATCAGAGACCCAGTACTTC.

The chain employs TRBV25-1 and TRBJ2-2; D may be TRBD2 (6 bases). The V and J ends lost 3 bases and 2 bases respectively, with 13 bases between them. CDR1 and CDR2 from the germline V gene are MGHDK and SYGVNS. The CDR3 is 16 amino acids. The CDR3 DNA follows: TGTGCCAGCAGTGATGCTAGCGTCTTAAACACCGGGGAGCTGTTTTTT. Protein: CASSDASVLNTGELFF.

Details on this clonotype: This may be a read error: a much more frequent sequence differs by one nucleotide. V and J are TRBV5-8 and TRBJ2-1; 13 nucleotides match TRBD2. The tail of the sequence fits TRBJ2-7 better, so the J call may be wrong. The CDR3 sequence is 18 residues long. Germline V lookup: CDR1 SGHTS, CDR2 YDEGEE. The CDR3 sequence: CASSSTGLAGEPYNEQYF. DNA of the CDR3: TGTGCCAGCAGCTCAACCGGACTAGCGGGAGAACCTTACAATGAGCAGTACTTC.

CDR3 protein: CASSPGRTSGSADTQYF. CDR3 sequence (DNA): TGCGCCAGCAGCCCGGGGCGGACTAGCGGGAGTGCAGATACGCAGTATTTT. The chain links TRBV4-1 to TRBJ2-3; 13 bases align to TRBD2. CDR1 MGHRA and CDR2 YSYEKL come from the germline V gene. The trim removed 4 bases at V and 4 bases at J, leaving 8 bases unmatched. The length of the CDR3 is 17 residues.

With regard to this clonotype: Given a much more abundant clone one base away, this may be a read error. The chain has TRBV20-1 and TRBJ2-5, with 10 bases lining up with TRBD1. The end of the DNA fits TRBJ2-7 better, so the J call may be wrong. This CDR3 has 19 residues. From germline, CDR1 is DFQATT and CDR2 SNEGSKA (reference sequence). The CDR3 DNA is TGCAGTGCTGGAGGTAGACCGGGACAGGGGAAAATACCAACCTACGAGCAGTACTTC. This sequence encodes CSAGGRPGQGKIPTYEQYF.

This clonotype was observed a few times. The CDR3 loop is CASSKGGTPLSGDIQYF. CDR3 DNA: TGTGCCAGCAGCAAAGGAGGGACCCCTCTTAGTGGGGACATTCAGTACTTC. This chain joins TRBV21-1 and TRBJ2-4; no check of the table's D call, TRBD2, against the DNA was made. TRBV21-1 is a pseudogene. The CDR3 contains 17 residues.

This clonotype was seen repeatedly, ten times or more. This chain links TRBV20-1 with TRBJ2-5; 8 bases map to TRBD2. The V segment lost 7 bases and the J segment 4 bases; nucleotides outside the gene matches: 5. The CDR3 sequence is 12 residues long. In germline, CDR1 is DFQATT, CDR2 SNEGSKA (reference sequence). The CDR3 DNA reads TGCAGTGTTGCCAGCGGGAGAGAGACCCAGTACTTC. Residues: CSVASGRETQYF.

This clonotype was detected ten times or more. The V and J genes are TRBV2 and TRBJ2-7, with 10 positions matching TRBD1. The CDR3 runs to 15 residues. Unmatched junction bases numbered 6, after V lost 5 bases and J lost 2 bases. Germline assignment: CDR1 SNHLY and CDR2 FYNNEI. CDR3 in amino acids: CASSYRGQGAYEQYF. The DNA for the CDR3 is TGTGCCAGCAGTTACCGTGGACAGGGGGCCTACGAGCAGTACTTC.

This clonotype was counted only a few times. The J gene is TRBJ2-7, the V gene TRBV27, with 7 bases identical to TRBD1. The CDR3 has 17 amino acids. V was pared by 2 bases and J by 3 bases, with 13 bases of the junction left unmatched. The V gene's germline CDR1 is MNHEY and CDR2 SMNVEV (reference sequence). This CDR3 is CASSLMGYGDRVYEQYF. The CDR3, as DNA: TGTGCCAGCAGTTTAATGGGGTATGGGGACAGAGTCTACGAGCAGTACTTC.

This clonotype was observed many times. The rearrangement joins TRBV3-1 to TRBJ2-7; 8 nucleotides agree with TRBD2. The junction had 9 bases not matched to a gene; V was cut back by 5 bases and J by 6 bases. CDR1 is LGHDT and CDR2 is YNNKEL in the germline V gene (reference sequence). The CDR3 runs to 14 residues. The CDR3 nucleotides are TGTGCCAGCAGCTGGACAGCGGGAGTGTTCGAGCAGTACTTC. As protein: CASSWTAGVFEQYF.

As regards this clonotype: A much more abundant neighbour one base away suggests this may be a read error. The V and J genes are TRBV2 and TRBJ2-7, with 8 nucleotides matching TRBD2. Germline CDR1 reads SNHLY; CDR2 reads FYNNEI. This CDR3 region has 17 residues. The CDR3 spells CASSELASGLIPYKQYF. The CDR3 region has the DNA TGTGCCAGCAGTGAATTGGCTAGCGGGCTTATCCCCTACAAGCAGTACTTC.